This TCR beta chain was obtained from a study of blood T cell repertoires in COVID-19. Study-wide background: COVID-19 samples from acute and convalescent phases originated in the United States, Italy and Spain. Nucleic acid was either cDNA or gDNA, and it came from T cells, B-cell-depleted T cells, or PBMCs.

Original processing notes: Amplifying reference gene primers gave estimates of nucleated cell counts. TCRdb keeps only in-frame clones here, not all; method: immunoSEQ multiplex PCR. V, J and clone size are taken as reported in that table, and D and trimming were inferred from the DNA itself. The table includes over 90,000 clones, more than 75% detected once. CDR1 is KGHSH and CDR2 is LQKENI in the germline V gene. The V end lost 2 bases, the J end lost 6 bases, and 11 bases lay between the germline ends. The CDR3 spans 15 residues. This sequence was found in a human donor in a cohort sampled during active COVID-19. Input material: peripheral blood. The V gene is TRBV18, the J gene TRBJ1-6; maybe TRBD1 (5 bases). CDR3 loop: CASSPYKTANSPLHF. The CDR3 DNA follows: TGTGCCAGCTCACCATACAAGACAGCTAATTCACCCCTCCACTTT. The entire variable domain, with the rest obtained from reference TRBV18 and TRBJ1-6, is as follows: NAGVMQNPRHLVRRRGQEARLRCSPMKGHSHVYWYRQLPEEGLKFMVYLQKENIIDESGMPKERFSAEFPKEGPSILRIQQVVRGDSAAYFCASSPYKTANSPLHFGNGTRLTVT.